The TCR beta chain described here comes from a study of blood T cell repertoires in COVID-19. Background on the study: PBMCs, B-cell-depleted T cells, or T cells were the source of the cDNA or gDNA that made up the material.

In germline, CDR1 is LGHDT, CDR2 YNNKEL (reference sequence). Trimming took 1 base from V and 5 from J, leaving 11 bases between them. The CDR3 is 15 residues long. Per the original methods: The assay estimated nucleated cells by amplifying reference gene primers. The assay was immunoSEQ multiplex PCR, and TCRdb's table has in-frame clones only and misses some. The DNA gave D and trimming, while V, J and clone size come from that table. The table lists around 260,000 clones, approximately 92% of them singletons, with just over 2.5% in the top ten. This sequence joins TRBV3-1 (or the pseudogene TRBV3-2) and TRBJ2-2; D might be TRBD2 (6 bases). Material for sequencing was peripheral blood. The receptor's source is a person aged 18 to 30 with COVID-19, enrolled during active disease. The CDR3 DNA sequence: TGTGCCAGCAGCCAAGCAACGGGGGTTACCGGGGAGCTGTTTTTT. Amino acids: CASSQATGVTGELFF.